The entry below describes one TCR beta chain. The clone's antigen remains unknown. Base qualities were left out, and no much larger clone turns up one base away. This record comes from a study of T cell responses to AZD1222 COVID-19 vaccine (dated by TCRdb to the early 2020s). Study-level background: AZD1222 recipients with second doses at about 4 weeks or about 12 weeks were pooled, because spike-specific TCR depth and breadth did not differ between schedules. A total of 233 trial participants underwent TCR sequencing, of whom about 210 received two doses of AZD1222 and some 25 received two doses of the MenACWY control vaccine. Trial participants were enrolled into age subgroups of 18-55, 56-69 and 70-plus years, which contained roughly 150, 30 and 60 TCR-sequenced participants, respectively. Beyond this particular receptor, the publication reports: Only six AZD1222 recipients were SARS-CoV-2 seropositive at baseline, limiting conclusions about previously exposed vaccinees. Participants were mostly white British and included more females than males, and it was suggested by the authors that clonal diversity may have been underestimated. CD4 TCRs associated with the vaccine covered the entire spike protein, and the dominant responses were in regions 160-218 and 743-854. Spike-specific TCR breadth and depth rose significantly after two AZD1222 doses compared with day 0 and with MenACWY recipients. Reportedly, almost half of the unique spike-specific TCRs recognized epitopes lying outside the regions that are mutated in the B.1.351 and B.1.1.7 variants. In the small 56-69-year group, the increase in depth fell short of significance, most likely because of low power. Because no samples from the day 14 peak response were available, repertoires could be characterized only after the peak T cell response.

The CDR3 regions of human TCRbeta chains were analyzed by immunosequencing. In the paper's pipeline: TCRs in the repertoires were compared against a reference library of SARS-CoV-2-specific TCRs that had been generated with the MIRA antigen-specificity platform. Breadth was defined as the fraction of unique TCRs that were SARS-CoV-2-associated, and depth was defined as the fraction of total T cells that were SARS-CoV-2-associated. Each spike-specific TCR was assigned to its reactive spike region and to a CD4 or CD8 class using the MIRA data. Log10-transformed breadth and depth values were compared by one-way ANOVA with Sidak's multiple comparisons tests. TCRdb retrieved this table from immuneACCESS and kept in-frame rearrangements only. Not all clones are present; in checked studies, unresolved V genes account for under half, and no reason is known for the remainder. Clone size and the V and J calls come from that table; the DNA yielded D and trimming. The sample table holds some 130,000 clones, of which around 84% were seen once. Of the sample, approximately 4% falls within the top ten clones.

The sample's time point label is to be understood as: baseline before first vaccination. Samples from vaccinated people were obtained from the UK trials COV001 and COV002, which included a single-blind randomized controlled phase 2/3 trial of AZD1222 (ChAdOx1 nCoV-19) in healthy adults. Trial participant PBMC samples were collected at day 0 and day 28 after the second dose for TCRbeta chain sequencing. The material sequenced was peripheral blood, taken on day 0 of AZD1222 vaccination. This clonotype was sampled from an adult in good health.

The bases read TGTGCCAGCAACACCGGGCCCATGAACACTGAAGCTTTCTTT. This encodes CASNTGPMNTEAFF. Rearrangement joined TRBV7-2 to TRBJ1-1; no confident D gene assignment can be made. Via the germline V gene, CDR1 is SGHTA and CDR2 FQGNSA. Trimming costs V 7 bases and J 0 bases, and their ends lie 12 bases apart. Measured from the cysteine to the phenylalanine, the CDR3 is 14 residues long. Just the 42-base CDR3 DNA is kept, in frame starting at base 1.